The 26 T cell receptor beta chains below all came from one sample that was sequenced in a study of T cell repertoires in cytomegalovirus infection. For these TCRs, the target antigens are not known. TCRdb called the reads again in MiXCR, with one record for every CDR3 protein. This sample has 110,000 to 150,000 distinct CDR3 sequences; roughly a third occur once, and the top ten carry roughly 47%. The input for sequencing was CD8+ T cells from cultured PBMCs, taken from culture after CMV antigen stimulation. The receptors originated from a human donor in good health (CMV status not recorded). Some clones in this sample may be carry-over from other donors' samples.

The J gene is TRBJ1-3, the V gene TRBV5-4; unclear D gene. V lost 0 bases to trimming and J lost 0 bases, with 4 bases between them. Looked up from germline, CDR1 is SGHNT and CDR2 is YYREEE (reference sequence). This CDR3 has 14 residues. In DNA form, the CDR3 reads TGTGCCAGCAGCTTGGAAAGCTCTGGAAACACCATATATTTT. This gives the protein CASSLESSGNTIYF.

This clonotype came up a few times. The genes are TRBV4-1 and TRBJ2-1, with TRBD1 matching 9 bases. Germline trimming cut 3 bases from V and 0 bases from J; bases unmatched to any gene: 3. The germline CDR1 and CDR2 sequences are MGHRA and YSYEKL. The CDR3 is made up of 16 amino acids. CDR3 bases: TGCGCCAGCAGCCAGGGACAGGGCCCCTCCTACAATGAGCAGTTCTTC. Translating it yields CASSQGQGPSYNEQFF.

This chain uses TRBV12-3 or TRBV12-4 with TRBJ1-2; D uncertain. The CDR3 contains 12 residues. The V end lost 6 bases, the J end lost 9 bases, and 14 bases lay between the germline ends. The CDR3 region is CASSPDGGSYTF. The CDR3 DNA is TGTGCCAGCAGCCCCGATGGAGGGAGCTACACCTTC.

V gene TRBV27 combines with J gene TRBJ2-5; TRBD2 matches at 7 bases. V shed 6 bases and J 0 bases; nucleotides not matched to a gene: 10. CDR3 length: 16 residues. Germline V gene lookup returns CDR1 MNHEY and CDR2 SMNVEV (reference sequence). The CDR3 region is CASSTAAGEYQETQYF. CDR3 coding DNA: TGTGCCAGCAGCACGGCGGCGGGAGAGTACCAAGAGACCCAGTACTTC.

The DNA for the CDR3 is TGTGCCAGCAGCCGCGGGACGTACGAGCAGTACTTC. It specifies CASSRGTYEQYF. The gene calls are TRBV7-9 and TRBJ2-7; a possible D gene is TRBD2 (6 bases). The CDR3 runs 12 residues. Looked up from germline, CDR1 is SEHNR and CDR2 is FQNEAQ (reference sequence). Trimming took 5 bases from V and 4 from J, leaving 9 bases between them.

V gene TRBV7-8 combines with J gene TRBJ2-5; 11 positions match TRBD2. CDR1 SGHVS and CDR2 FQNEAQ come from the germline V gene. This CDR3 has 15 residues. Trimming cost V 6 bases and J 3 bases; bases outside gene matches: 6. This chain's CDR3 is CASSSWGLAEETQYF. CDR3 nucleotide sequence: TGTGCCAGCAGTTCTTGGGGACTAGCGGAAGAGACCCAGTACTTC.

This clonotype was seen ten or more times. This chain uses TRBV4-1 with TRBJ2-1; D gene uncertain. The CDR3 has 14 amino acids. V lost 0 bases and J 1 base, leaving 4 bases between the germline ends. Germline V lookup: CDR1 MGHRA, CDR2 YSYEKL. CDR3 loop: CASSQEGSYNEQFF. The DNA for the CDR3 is TGCGCCAGCAGCCAAGAGGGTTCCTACAATGAGCAGTTCTTC.

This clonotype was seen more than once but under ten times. The CDR3 bases are TGTGCCAGCAGTTACTCCACAGGGGAAGAGACCCAGTACTTC. Residues: CASSYSTGEETQYF. The chain joins TRBV6-5 to TRBJ2-5; 7 positions match TRBD1. Germline V gene sequence: CDR1 MNHEY, CDR2 SVGAGI. V lost 0 bases, J lost 3 bases, and 1 base stayed unmatched. This CDR3 region has 14 residues.

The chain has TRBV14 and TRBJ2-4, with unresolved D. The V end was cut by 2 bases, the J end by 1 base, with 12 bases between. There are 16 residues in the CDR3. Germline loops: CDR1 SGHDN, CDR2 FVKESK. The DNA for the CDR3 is TGTGCCAGCAGCCAATTATCGACTGAGGCCAAAAACATTCAGTACTTC. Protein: CASSQLSTEAKNIQYF.

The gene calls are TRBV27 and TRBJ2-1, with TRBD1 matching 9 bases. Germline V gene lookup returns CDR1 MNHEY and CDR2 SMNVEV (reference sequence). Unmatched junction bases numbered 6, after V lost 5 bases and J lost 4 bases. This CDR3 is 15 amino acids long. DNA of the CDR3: TGTGCCAGCAGTCCCCGCGACAGGGGGTACAATGAGCAGTTCTTC. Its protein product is CASSPRDRGYNEQFF.

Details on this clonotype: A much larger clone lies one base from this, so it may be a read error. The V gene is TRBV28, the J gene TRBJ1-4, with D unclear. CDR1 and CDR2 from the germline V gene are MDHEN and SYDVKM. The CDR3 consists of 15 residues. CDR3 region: CVSRRTPAGNEKLFF. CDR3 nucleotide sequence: TGTGTCAGCCGACGGACCCCAGCGGGTAATGAAAAACTGTTTTTT.

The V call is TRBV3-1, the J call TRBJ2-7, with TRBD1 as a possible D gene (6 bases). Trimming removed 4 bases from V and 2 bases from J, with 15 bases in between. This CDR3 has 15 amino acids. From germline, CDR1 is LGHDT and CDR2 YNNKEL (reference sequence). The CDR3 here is CASSPPGAGAYEQYF. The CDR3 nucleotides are TGTGCCAGCAGCCCACCTGGCGCAGGGGCCTACGAGCAGTACTTC.

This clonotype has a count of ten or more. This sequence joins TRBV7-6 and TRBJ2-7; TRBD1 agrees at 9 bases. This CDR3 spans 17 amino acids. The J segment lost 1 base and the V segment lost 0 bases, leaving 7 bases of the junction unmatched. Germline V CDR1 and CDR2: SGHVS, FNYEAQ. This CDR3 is CASSLAEGTGPSYEQYF. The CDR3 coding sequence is TGTGCCAGCAGCTTAGCTGAAGGGACAGGGCCTTCCTACGAGCAGTACTTC.

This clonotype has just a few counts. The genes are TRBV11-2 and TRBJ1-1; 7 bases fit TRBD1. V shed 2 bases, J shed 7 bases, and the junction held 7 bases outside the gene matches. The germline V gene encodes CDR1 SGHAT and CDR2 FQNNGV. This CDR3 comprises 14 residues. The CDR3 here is CASSLTAQGNEAFF. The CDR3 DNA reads TGTGCCAGCAGCTTAACCGCACAGGGGAATGAAGCTTTCTTT. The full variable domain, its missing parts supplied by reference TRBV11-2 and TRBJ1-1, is EAGVAQSPRYKIIEKRQSVAFWCNPISGHATLYWYQQILGQGPKLLIQFQNNGVVDDSQLPKDRFSAERLKGVDSTLKIQPAKLEDSAVYLCASSLTAQGNEAFFGQGTRLTVV.

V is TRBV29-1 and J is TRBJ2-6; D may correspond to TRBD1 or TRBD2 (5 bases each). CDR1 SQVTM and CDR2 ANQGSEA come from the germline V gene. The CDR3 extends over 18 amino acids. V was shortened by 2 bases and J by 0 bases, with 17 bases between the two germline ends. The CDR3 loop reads CSVETPRGTDSGANVLTF. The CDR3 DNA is TGCAGCGTTGAAACGCCTCGAGGGACCGACTCTGGGGCCAACGTCCTGACTTTC.

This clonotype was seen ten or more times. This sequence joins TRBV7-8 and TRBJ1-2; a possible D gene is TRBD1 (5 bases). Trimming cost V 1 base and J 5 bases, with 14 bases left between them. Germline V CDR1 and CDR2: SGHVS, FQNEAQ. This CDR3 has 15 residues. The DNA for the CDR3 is TGTGCCAGCAGCTTAGGGGCGCGGGACGCTTATGGCTACACCTTC. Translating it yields CASSLGARDAYGYTF.

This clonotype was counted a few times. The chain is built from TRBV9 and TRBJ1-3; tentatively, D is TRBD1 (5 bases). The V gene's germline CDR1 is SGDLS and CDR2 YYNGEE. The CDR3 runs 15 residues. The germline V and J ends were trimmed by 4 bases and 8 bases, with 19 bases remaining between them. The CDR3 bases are TGTGCCAGCAGCATAACGACAGAGATGGATGACACCATATATTTT. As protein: CASSITTEMDDTIYF.

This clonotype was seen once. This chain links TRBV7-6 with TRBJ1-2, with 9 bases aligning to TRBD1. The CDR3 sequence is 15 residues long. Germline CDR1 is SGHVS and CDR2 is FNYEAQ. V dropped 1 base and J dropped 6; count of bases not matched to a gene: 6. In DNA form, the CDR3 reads TGTGCCAGCAGCTTAGGGGACAGGGCGCGGAATGGCTACACCTTC. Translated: CASSLGDRARNGYTF.

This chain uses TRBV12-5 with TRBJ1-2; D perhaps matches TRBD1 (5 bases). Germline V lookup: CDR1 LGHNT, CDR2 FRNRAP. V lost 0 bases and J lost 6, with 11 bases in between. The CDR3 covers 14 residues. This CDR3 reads CASGLVGGVNGYTF. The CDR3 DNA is TGTGCTAGTGGTTTGGTAGGAGGGGTCAATGGCTACACCTTC.

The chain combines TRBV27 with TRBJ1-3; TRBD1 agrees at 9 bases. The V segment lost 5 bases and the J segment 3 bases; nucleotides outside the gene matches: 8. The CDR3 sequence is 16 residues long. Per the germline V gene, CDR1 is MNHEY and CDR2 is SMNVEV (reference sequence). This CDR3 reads CASSSLGTGFGNTIYF. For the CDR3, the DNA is TGTGCCAGCAGTAGCCTCGGGACAGGGTTTGGAAACACCATATATTTT.

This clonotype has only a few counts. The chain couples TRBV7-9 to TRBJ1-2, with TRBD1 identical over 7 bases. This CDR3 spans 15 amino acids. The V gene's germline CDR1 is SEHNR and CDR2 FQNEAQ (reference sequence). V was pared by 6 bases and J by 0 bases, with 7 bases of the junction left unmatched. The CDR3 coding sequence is TGTGCCAGCAGTACTACGACAGGGCCTAACTATGGCTACACCTTC. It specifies CASSTTTGPNYGYTF.

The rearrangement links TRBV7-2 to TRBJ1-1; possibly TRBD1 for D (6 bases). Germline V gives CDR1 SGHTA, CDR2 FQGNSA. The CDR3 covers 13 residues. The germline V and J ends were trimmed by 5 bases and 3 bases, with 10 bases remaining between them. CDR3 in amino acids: CASSHRAYTEAFF. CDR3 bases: TGTGCCAGCAGCCACAGGGCATACACTGAAGCTTTCTTT.

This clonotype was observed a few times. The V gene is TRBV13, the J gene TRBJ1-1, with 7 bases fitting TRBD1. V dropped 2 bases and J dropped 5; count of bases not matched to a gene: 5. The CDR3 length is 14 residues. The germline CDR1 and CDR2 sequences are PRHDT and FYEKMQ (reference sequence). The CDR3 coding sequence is TGTGCCAGCAGCTTAATGACAGGGATGACTGAAGCTTTCTTT. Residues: CASSLMTGMTEAFF. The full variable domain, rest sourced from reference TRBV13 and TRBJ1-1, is AAGVIQSPRHLIKEKRETATLKCYPIPRHDTVYWYQQGPGQDPQFLISFYEKMQSDKGSIPDRFSAQQFSDYHSELNMSSLELGDSALYFCASSLMTGMTEAFFGQGTRLTVV.

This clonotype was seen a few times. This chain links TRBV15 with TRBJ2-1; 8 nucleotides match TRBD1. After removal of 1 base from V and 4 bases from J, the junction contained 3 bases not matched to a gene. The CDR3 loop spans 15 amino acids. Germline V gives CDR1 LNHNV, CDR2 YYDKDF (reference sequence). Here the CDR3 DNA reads TGTGCCACCAGCAGAGGGAACAGGGGGTACAATGAGCAGTTCTTC. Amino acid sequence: CATSRGNRGYNEQFF.

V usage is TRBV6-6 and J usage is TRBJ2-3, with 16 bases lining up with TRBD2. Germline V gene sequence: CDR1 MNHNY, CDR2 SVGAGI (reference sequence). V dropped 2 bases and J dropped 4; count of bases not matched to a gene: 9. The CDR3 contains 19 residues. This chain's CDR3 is CASSYGTSGGAVLADTQYF. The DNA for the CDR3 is TGTGCCAGCAGTTACGGGACTAGCGGGGGGGCCGTGTTGGCAGATACGCAGTATTTT.

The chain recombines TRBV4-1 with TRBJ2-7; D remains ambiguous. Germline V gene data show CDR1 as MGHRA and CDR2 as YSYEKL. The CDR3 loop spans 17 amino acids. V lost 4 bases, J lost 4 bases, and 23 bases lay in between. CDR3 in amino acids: CASSLPVGPGSHYEQYF. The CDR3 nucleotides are TGCGCCAGCAGCCTACCCGTAGGACCGGGCTCTCATTACGAGCAGTACTTC.